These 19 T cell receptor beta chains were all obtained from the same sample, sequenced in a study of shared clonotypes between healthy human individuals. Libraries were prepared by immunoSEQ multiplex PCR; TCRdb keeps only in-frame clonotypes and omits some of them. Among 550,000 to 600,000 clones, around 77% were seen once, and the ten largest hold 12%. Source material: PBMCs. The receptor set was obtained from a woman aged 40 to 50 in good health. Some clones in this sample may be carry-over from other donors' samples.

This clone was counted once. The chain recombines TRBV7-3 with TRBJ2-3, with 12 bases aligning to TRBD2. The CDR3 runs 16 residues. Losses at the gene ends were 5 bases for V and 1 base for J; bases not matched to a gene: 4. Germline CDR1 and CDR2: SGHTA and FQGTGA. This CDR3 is CASSLGLAGRTDTQYF. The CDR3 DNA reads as TGTGCCAGCAGCCTCGGACTAGCGGGACGCACAGATACGCAGTATTTT.

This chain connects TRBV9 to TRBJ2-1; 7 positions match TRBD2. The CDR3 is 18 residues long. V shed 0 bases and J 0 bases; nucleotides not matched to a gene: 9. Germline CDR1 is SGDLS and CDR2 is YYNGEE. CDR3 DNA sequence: TGTGCCAGCAGCGTAGGAGGTTGGTCTAGCGGCTCCTACAATGAGCAGTTCTTC. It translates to CASSVGGWSSGSYNEQFF.

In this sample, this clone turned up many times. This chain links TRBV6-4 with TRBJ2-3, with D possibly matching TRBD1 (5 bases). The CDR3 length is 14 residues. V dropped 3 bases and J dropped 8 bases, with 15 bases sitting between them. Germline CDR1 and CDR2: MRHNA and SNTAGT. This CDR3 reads CASSEGPEQGTQYF. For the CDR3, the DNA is TGTGCCAGCAGTGAAGGGCCCGAGCAGGGTACGCAGTATTTT.

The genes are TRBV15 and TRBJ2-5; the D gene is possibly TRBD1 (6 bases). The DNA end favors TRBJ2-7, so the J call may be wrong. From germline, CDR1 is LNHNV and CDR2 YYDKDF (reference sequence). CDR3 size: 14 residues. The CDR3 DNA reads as TGTGCCACCAGCTTGGAGACAGGAGGCTACGAGCAGTACTTC. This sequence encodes CATSLETGGYEQYF.

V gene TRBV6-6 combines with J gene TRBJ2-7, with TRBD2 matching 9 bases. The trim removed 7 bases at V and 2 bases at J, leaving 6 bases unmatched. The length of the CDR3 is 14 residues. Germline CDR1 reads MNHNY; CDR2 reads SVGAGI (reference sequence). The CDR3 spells CASNLAGLPYEQYF. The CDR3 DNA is TGTGCCAGCAACCTAGCGGGACTGCCCTACGAGCAGTACTTC.

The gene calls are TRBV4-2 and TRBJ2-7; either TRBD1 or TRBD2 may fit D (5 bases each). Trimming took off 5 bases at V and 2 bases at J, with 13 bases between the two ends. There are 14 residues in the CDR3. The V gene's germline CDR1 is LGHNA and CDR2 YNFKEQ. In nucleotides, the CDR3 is TGTGCCAGCAGCTCAGGGAGTGGTCCCTACGAGCAGTACTTC. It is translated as CASSSGSGPYEQYF.

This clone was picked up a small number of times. CDR3 DNA sequence: TGTGCCAGCAGTGAAGACGCGGGTTCGAACACTGAAGCTTTCTTT. It codes for CASSEDAGSNTEAFF. This sequence joins TRBV6-1 and TRBJ1-1, with D unresolved. The CDR3 totals 15 residues. The germline V and J ends were trimmed by 1 base and 1 base, with 10 bases remaining between them. Germline V lookup: CDR1 MNHNS, CDR2 SASEGT.

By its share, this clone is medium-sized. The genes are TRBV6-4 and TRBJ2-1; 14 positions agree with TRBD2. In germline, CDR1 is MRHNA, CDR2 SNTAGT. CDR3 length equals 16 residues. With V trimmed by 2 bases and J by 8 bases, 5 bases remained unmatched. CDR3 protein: CASSDGGTSGSDEQFF. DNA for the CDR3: TGTGCCAGCAGTGACGGGGGGACTAGCGGGAGCGATGAGCAGTTCTTC.

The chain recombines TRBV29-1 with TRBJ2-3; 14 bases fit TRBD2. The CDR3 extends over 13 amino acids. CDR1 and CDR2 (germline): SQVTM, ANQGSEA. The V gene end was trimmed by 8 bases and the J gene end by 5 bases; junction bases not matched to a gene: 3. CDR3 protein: CSIGTSGRDTQYF. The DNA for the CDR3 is TGCAGCATCGGGACTAGCGGGAGAGATACGCAGTATTTT.

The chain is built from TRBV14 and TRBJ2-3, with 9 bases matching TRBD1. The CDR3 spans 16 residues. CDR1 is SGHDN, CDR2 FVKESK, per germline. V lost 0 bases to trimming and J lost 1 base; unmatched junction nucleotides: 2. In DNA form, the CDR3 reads TGTGCCAGCAGCCAAGACCGGGACAGGGGCACAGATACGCAGTATTTT. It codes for CASSQDRDRGTDTQYF.

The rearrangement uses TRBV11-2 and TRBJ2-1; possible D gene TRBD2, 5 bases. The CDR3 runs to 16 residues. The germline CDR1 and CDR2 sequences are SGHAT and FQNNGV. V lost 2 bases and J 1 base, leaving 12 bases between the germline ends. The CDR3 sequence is CASSLNSGQSYNEQFF. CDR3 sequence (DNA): TGTGCCAGCAGCTTAAACAGCGGCCAATCCTACAATGAGCAGTTCTTC.

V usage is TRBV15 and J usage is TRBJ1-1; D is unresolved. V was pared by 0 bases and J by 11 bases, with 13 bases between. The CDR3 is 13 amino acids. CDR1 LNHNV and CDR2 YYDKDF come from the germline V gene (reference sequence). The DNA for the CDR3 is TGTGCCACCAGCAGAGATTTCGGGGATCGGGCTTTCTTT. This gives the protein CATSRDFGDRAFF.

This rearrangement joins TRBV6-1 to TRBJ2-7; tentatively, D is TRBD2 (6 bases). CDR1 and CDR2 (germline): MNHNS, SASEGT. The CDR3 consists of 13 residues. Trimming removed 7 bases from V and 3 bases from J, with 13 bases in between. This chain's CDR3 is CASNRWGGYEQYF. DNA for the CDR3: TGTGCCAGCAACCGATGGGGAGGCTACGAGCAGTACTTC.

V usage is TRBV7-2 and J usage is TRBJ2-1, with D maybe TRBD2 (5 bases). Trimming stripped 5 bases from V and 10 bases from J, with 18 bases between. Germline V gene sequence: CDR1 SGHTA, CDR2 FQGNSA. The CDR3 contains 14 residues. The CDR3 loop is CASSPSRTGTEQFF. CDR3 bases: TGTGCCAGCAGCCCTTCCAGGACTGGAACGGAGCAGTTCTTC.

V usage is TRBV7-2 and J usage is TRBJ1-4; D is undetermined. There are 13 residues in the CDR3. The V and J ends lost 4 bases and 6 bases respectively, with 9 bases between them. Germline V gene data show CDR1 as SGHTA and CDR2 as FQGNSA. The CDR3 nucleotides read TGTGCCAGCAGCTCGGTCCAGGATGAAAAACTGTTTTTT. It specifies CASSSVQDEKLFF. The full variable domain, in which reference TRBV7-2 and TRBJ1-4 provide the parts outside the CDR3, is GAGVSQSPSNKVTEKGKDVELRCDPISGHTALYWYRQSLGQGLEFLIYFQGNSAPDKSGLPSDRFSAERTGGSVSTLTIQRTQQEDSAVYLCASSSVQDEKLFFGSGTQLSVL.

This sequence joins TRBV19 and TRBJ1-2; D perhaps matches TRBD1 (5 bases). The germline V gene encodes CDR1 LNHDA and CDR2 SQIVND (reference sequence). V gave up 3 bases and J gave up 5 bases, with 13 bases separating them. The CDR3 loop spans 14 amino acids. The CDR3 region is CASSIRDGRYGYTF. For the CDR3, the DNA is TGTGCCAGTAGTATCCGGGACGGGAGGTATGGCTACACCTTC.

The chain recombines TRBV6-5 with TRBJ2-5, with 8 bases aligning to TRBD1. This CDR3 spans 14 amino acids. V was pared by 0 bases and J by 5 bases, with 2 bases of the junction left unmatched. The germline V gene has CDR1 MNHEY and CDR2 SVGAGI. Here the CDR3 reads CASSYSRDRETQYF. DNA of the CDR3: TGTGCCAGCAGTTACTCCCGGGACAGGGAGACCCAGTACTTC.

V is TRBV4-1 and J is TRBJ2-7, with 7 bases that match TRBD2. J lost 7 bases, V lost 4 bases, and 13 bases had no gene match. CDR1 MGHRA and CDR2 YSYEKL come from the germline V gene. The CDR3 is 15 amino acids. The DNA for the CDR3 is TGCGCCAGCAGCCCTGTGGACGGGAGGACTGGAGAGCAGTACTTC. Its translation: CASSPVDGRTGEQYF.

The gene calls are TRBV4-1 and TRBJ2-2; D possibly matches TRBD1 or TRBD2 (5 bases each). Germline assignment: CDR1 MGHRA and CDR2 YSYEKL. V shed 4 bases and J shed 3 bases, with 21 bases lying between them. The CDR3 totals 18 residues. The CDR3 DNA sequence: TGCGCCAGCAGCCGCAGTACTCCCCGGCAGGGAGACACCGGGGAGCTGTTTTTT. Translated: CASSRSTPRQGDTGELFF.